Listed here are 3 T cell receptor beta chains from one sample, sequenced in a study of T cell responses to AZD1222 COVID-19 vaccine. The method was immunoSEQ multiplex PCR; TCRdb's version includes in-frame clones alone and lacks a portion of them. This table has roughly 100,000 clones, roughly 91% appearing once. The input for sequencing was peripheral blood, taken on day 0 of AZD1222 vaccination. Source of these receptors: an adult in good health.

This chain connects TRBV11-2 to TRBJ2-7, with 8 bases aligning to TRBD2. CDR1 and CDR2 from the germline V gene are SGHAT and FQNNGV. V dropped 2 bases and J dropped 6; count of bases not matched to a gene: 6. The CDR3 totals 14 residues. CDR3 nucleotides: TGTGCCAGCAGCTTACCCAGCGGGAGTAGCGAGCAGTACTTC. It yields the protein CASSLPSGSSEQYF.

V usage is TRBV2 and J usage is TRBJ1-3, with D possibly matching TRBD1 (5 bases). This CDR3 has 16 residues. The germline V gene encodes CDR1 SNHLY and CDR2 FYNNEI. V was trimmed by 4 bases and J by 0 bases, leaving 13 bases between them. CDR3 residues: CASSAKGRSSGNTIYF. CDR3 coding DNA: TGTGCCAGCAGTGCAAAGGGACGGAGCTCTGGAAACACCATATATTTT.

There are a few counts of this clone. This chain uses TRBV18 with TRBJ1-1, with D perhaps TRBD1 (5 bases). This CDR3 spans 15 amino acids. Trimming left V 6 bases short and J 1 base short, with 15 bases between. Germline CDR1 and CDR2: KGHSH and LQKENI. The CDR3 here is CASSTTKQANTEAFF. In nucleotides, the CDR3 is TGTGCCAGCTCCACGACTAAACAGGCGAACACTGAAGCTTTCTTT.